Below are 20 T cell receptor beta chains sequenced from a single sample in a study of T-cell memory formation after mild COVID-19. From the 5' RACE reads, TCRdb called clonotypes with MiXCR, one entry per CDR3 protein. The repertoire includes some 120,000 distinct CDR3 sequences, approximately 16% of them detected once, and about 15% sits in the top ten. The material sequenced was PBMCs or a T cell subset sorted from them (not recorded which). Source of these receptors: an adult woman who had mild COVID-19 (a few samples of this study predate the infection). Cell type and time point are not known.

This chain links TRBV9 with TRBJ2-1; D is possibly TRBD2 (5 bases). The CDR3 runs to 14 residues. CDR1 is SGDLS and CDR2 is YYNGEE in the germline V gene. With 0 bases removed from V and 9 bases from J, the gap between germline ends came to 13 bases. This CDR3 reads CASSVEPGNGEQFF. The CDR3 DNA sequence: TGTGCCAGCAGCGTAGAGCCGGGGAACGGTGAGCAGTTCTTC.

In its sample, this clonotype was seen a few times. The CDR3 loop reads CASSMEDTDTQYF. The CDR3 DNA is TGTGCCAGCAGTATGGAAGACACAGATACGCAGTATTTT. V and J are TRBV13 and TRBJ2-3; D unclear. The germline gives CDR1 PRHDT, CDR2 FYEKMQ (reference sequence). V was pared by 6 bases and J by 2 bases, with 9 bases between. This CDR3 is built from 13 residues.

The V call is TRBV5-1, the J call TRBJ2-5, with 9 bases fitting TRBD1. V lost 0 bases and J lost 3; bases outside the gene matches: 3. The CDR3 runs 15 residues. Germline loops: CDR1 SGHRS, CDR2 YFSETQ. The CDR3: CASSLGQGGKETQYF. CDR3 sequence (DNA): TGCGCCAGCAGCTTGGGACAGGGGGGCAAAGAGACCCAGTACTTC.

This clonotype was seen once. The rearrangement links TRBV12-3 or TRBV12-4 to TRBJ1-4; 9 bases align to TRBD1. CDR3 length: 14 amino acids. V was pared by 5 bases and J by 6 bases, with 4 bases of the junction left unmatched. The DNA for the CDR3 is TGTGCCAGCAGTCAGGGGACAGGGCATGAAAAACTGTTTTTT. Amino acids: CASSQGTGHEKLFF.

J is TRBJ2-5 and V is TRBV20-1, with D uncertain. The CDR3 is 14 residues long. Germline V lookup: CDR1 DFQATT, CDR2 SNEGSKA (reference sequence). The V end lost 2 bases, the J end lost 2 bases, and 12 bases lay between the germline ends. CDR3 amino acids: CSARRSGGQETQYF. CDR3 nucleotide sequence: TGCAGTGCTAGAAGGTCAGGCGGACAAGAGACCCAGTACTTC.

The genes are TRBV5-1 and TRBJ2-7; D gene uncertain. The V gene lost 0 bases and the J gene lost 4 bases, with 14 bases spanning the gap. CDR3 size: 15 residues. Germline CDR1 SGHRS, CDR2 YFSETQ. Here the CDR3 reads CASSLAQGSFYEQYF. CDR3 nucleotides: TGCGCCAGCAGCTTGGCCCAAGGGTCATTTTACGAGCAGTACTTC.

This clonotype appeared a few times. The chain joins TRBV4-3 to TRBJ2-2; 8 bases are a match to TRBD2. Germline values: CDR1 LGHNA, CDR2 YSLEER. After removal of 1 base from V and 6 bases from J, the junction contained 7 bases not matched to a gene. CDR3 length: 16 amino acids. The chain's CDR3 is CASSQVSGAQSGELFF. The CDR3 DNA is TGCGCCAGCAGCCAAGTTAGCGGGGCCCAATCCGGGGAGCTGTTTTTT.

This clonotype has more than one count but fewer than ten. DNA of the CDR3: TGCAGCGTCGGGACAGGGAATGGTGAGCAGTTCTTC. Encoded protein: CSVGTGNGEQFF. The V gene is TRBV29-1, the J gene TRBJ2-1; the match to TRBD1 covers 9 bases. The CDR3 runs to 12 residues. The germline CDR1 and CDR2 sequences are SQVTM and ANQGSEA. Germline trimming cut 6 bases from V and 9 bases from J; bases unmatched to any gene: 6.

The J gene is TRBJ2-7, the V gene TRBV11-3, with D hard to call. V lost 2 bases to trimming and J lost 7 bases, with 12 bases between them. This CDR3 has 13 residues. Germline V gives CDR1 SGHNT, CDR2 YENEEA. The CDR3 here is CASSLPTIGEQYF. Here the CDR3 DNA reads TGTGCCAGCAGCTTACCGACCATTGGAGAGCAGTACTTC.

This rearrangement joins TRBV2 to TRBJ2-6, with D perhaps matching TRBD1 (6 bases). Between the trimmed V and J ends, which lost 8 bases and 4 bases, there was a span of 24 bases. CDR1 is SNHLY, CDR2 FYNNEI, per germline. The CDR3 is 18 amino acids. The CDR3 region has the DNA TGTGCCAGCCGTTGGACAGTCGCAGCAGTTCTGGGGGCCAACGTCCTGACTTTC. This codes for CASRWTVAAVLGANVLTF.

This clonotype was detected only a few times. The chain employs TRBV20-1 and TRBJ2-1, with 8 bases matching TRBD2. The CDR3 runs 14 residues. V was pared by 7 bases and J by 7 bases, with 12 bases of the junction left unmatched. The germline V gene has CDR1 DFQATT and CDR2 SNEGSKA (reference sequence). CDR3: CSVTRGASRNEQFF. CDR3 DNA: TGCAGTGTCACGCGGGGGGCGAGTCGGAATGAGCAGTTCTTC.

The chain recombines TRBV28 with TRBJ2-7; the D gene is possibly TRBD2 (5 bases). CDR1 MDHEN and CDR2 SYDVKM come from the germline V gene. Trimming stripped 0 bases from V and 3 bases from J, with 12 bases between. The CDR3 consists of 15 residues. Here the CDR3 DNA reads TGTGCCAGCAGTTTATGGCCGGAGGCCGGCTACGAGCAGTACTTC. Protein product: CASSLWPEAGYEQYF.

V and J are TRBV7-9 and TRBJ2-2; D not resolved. CDR3 length: 15 residues. Germline assignment: CDR1 SEHNR and CDR2 FQNEAQ (reference sequence). Deletions cut 5 bases from V and 5 bases from J, with 15 bases between. Here the CDR3 reads CASSPRQLGTGELFF. The CDR3 nucleotides read TGTGCCAGCAGCCCCCGGCAACTCGGAACCGGGGAGCTGTTTTTT.

The CDR3 nucleotides read TGCAGCGTTGAATGGGGGAATAACTATGGCTACACCTTC. This gives the protein CSVEWGNNYGYTF. The V call is TRBV29-1, the J call TRBJ1-2; D is perhaps TRBD1 (5 bases). The CDR3 runs 13 residues. V dropped 2 bases and J dropped 1 base, with 8 bases sitting between them. The V gene's germline CDR1 is SQVTM and CDR2 ANQGSEA.

This sequence joins TRBV10-2 and TRBJ2-7; D might be TRBD2 (6 bases). Trimming took 3 bases from V and 9 from J, leaving 18 bases between them. The CDR3 extends over 14 amino acids. CDR1 is WSHSY, CDR2 SAAADI, per germline. The CDR3 region is CASSDGGIPWGQYF. In nucleotides, the CDR3 is TGCGCCAGCAGTGATGGAGGGATCCCTTGGGGGCAGTACTTC.

This clonotype has a single count. V usage is TRBV20-1 and J usage is TRBJ1-1; maybe TRBD1 (6 bases). V shed 4 bases and J shed 7 bases, with 22 bases lying between them. Germline V gene sequence: CDR1 DFQATT, CDR2 SNEGSKA (reference sequence). The CDR3 runs 15 residues. CDR3 DNA sequence: TGCAGTGCTAAGCCCCCTCTTACAAGGGGGATTGAAGCTTTCTTT. This codes for CSAKPPLTRGIEAFF.

The chain has TRBV6-5 and TRBJ1-1; 7 bases map to TRBD1. The CDR3 spans 16 residues. Germline CDR1 reads MNHEY; CDR2 reads SVGAGI. J lost 2 bases, V lost 0 bases, and 6 bases had no gene match. The CDR3 DNA is TGTGCCAGCAGTTACTCCAGGGGGAGACGTAACACTGAAGCTTTCTTT. Translating gives CASSYSRGRRNTEAFF.

This rearrangement joins TRBV4-2 to TRBJ1-1, with D uncertain. The CDR3 has 13 amino acids. Germline V CDR1 and CDR2: LGHNA, YNFKEQ. Trimming cost V 1 base and J 0 bases, with 3 bases left between them. The DNA for the CDR3 is TGTGCCAGCAGCCAAGTAGTGAACACTGAAGCTTTCTTT. Protein: CASSQVVNTEAFF.

This clonotype has a handful of counts. The rearrangement uses TRBV25-1 and TRBJ2-5; TRBD2 might be the D (7 bases). V dropped 4 bases and J dropped 7 bases, with 22 bases sitting between them. Germline V lookup: CDR1 MGHDK, CDR2 SYGVNS. The CDR3 is made up of 16 amino acids. The CDR3 sequence: CASSGEGVDGHGTQYF. The CDR3 DNA reads TGTGCCAGCAGTGGGGAGGGGGTGGATGGTCACGGGACCCAGTACTTC.

In its sample, this clonotype was seen a few times. This chain connects TRBV12-3 or TRBV12-4 to TRBJ2-5; 7 nucleotides agree with TRBD2. CDR3 length: 15 residues. The J segment lost 5 bases and the V segment lost 6 bases, leaving 12 bases of the junction unmatched. CDR3 loop: CASRDGGTSVETQYF. The CDR3 region has the DNA TGTGCCAGCAGGGACGGAGGTACTAGCGTCGAGACCCAGTACTTC.